Shown below are 18 T cell receptor beta chains from a single sample sequenced in a study of OX40 agonist ivuxolimab in advanced cancers. Method: immunoSEQ multiplex PCR; TCRdb's copy keeps in-frame clones and lacks some. The table records around 31,000 clones, 70% to 90% of them present only once. The material sequenced was CD4+ or CD8+ T cells sorted from blood, taken in a trial of the OX40 agonist ivuxolimab. These receptors were taken from an adult with an advanced solid tumor such as melanoma, head and neck, liver or kidney cancer.

The chain uses TRBV6-5 and TRBJ1-5; D remains ambiguous. The CDR3 runs to 14 residues. The germline gives CDR1 MNHEY, CDR2 SVGAGI. The V gene lost 2 bases and the J gene lost 1 base, with 6 bases spanning the gap. CDR3 nucleotides: TGTGCCAGCAGTTACGCCTTGAGCAATCAGCCCCAGCATTTT. Translation: CASSYALSNQPQHF.

This chain connects TRBV5-6 to TRBJ2-7; unclear D gene. The CDR3 covers 13 residues. The V gene lost 2 bases and the J gene lost 1 base, with 7 bases spanning the gap. Germline CDR1 SGHDT, CDR2 YYEEEE. The CDR3 coding sequence is TGTGCCAGCAGCTTAGTCCCGTCCTACGAGCAGTACTTC. It codes for CASSLVPSYEQYF.

For this clone: This sample includes further DNA sequences coding for the same CDR3. The chain couples TRBV19 to TRBJ2-1; D is tentatively TRBD1 or TRBD2 (6 bases each). The germline CDR1 and CDR2 sequences are LNHDA and SQIVND (reference sequence). This CDR3 comprises 14 residues. Trimming cost V 4 bases and J 3 bases, with 10 bases left between them. Here the CDR3 reads CASSKGGDYNEQFF. The CDR3 region has the DNA TGTGCCAGTAGTAAGGGGGGCGACTACAATGAGCAGTTCTTC.

This chain joins TRBV27 and TRBJ2-7; 9 bases match TRBD1. Germline-derived CDR1 and CDR2 are MNHEY and SMNVEV (reference sequence). V trimming: 4 bases; J trimming: 6 bases; junction bases outside the gene matches: 7. This CDR3 is built from 14 residues. The CDR3 loop is CASSSTGTGSEQYF. CDR3 DNA sequence: TGTGCCAGCAGTTCAACCGGGACAGGGTCCGAGCAGTACTTC.

V gene TRBV28 combines with J gene TRBJ1-1; D gene ambiguous. Germline V gene lookup returns CDR1 MDHEN and CDR2 SYDVKM. V was clipped by 10 bases and J by 0 bases, with 15 bases between them. This CDR3 comprises 14 residues. The CDR3, as DNA: TGTGCCACGTCTCAGTTCGGGATGAACACTGAAGCTTTCTTT. This encodes CATSQFGMNTEAFF.

The V and J genes are TRBV19 and TRBJ2-1; D not resolved. Germline V gene lookup returns CDR1 LNHDA and CDR2 SQIVND (reference sequence). The CDR3 covers 13 residues. Trimming pared 10 bases from V and 0 bases from J, leaving 10 bases between. The CDR3 DNA is TGTGCCACCGGCACAAGCTCCTACAATGAGCAGTTCTTC. It is translated as CATGTSSYNEQFF.

V and J are TRBV5-1 and TRBJ2-2; no clear D gene. Per germline, CDR1 SGHRS and CDR2 YFSETQ. CDR3 length: 12 amino acids. V lost 7 bases, J lost 2 bases, and 6 bases lay in between. CDR3 in DNA: TGCGCCAGCTACGTAAACACCGGGGAGCTGTTTTTT. It specifies CASYVNTGELFF.

The CDR3 spells CASSQVVTGAEKLFF. In DNA form, the CDR3 reads TGCGCCAGCAGCCAAGTTGTGACAGGGGCCGAAAAACTGTTTTTT. The rearrangement joins TRBV4-1 to TRBJ1-4; TRBD1 agrees at 8 bases. The CDR3 consists of 15 residues. Germline V gene data show CDR1 as MGHRA and CDR2 as YSYEKL. The V and J ends lost 1 base and 8 bases, in that order; junction bases with no gene match: 6.

This clone appeared a single time. This chain uses TRBV14 with TRBJ2-2; D gene uncertain. Trimming cost V 1 base and J 6 bases, with 6 bases left between them. Germline V gene data show CDR1 as SGHDN and CDR2 as FVKESK. This CDR3 is built from 13 residues. Here the CDR3 DNA reads TGTGCCAGCAGCCAAGCCTTGCCCGGGGAGCTGTTTTTT. As protein: CASSQALPGELFF.

The chain links TRBV4-1 to TRBJ1-2; D is perhaps TRBD1 (6 bases). The length of the CDR3 is 14 residues. Trimming took off 1 base at V and 5 bases at J, with 11 bases between the two ends. Germline V gene lookup returns CDR1 MGHRA and CDR2 YSYEKL. This CDR3 is CASSQAGASYGYTF. In DNA, the CDR3 is TGCGCCAGCAGCCAAGCAGGGGCGAGTTATGGCTACACCTTC.

The chain recombines TRBV5-1 with TRBJ1-1; 7 bases map to TRBD1. This CDR3 spans 15 amino acids. V lost 4 bases and J lost 1; bases outside the gene matches: 7. Germline V CDR1 and CDR2: SGHRS, YFSETQ. Written as DNA, the CDR3 is TGCGCCAGCAGCGTCGGGACAGACCCGAACACTGAAGCTTTCTTT. Translating gives CASSVGTDPNTEAFF. Looking up the rest from reference TRBV5-1 and TRBJ1-1 gives the full variable domain: KAGVTQTPRYLIKTRGQQVTLSCSPISGHRSVSWYQQTPGQGLQFLFEYFSETQRNKGNFPGRFSGRQFSNSRSEMNVSTLELGDSALYLCASSVGTDPNTEAFFGQGTRLTVV.

The rearrangement links TRBV9 to TRBJ2-7, with D unclear. The CDR3 has 15 residues. Germline loops: CDR1 SGDLS, CDR2 YYNGEE. V was pared by 0 bases and J by 0 bases, with 10 bases between. The CDR3 DNA is TGTGCCAGCAGCGTAGATTGGCAAATCTCCTACGAGCAGTACTTC. This translates into CASSVDWQISYEQYF.

The chain employs TRBV25-1 and TRBJ2-3; TRBD2 matches 7 bases. The J segment lost 2 bases and the V segment lost 6 bases, leaving 11 bases of the junction unmatched. The V gene's germline CDR1 is MGHDK and CDR2 SYGVNS. CDR3 size: 16 residues. The CDR3 DNA follows: TGTGCCAGCAGCGAACTCTCCGGGGGGTACACAGATACGCAGTATTTT. Protein: CASSELSGGYTDTQYF.

The chain combines TRBV14 with TRBJ2-3; D is unresolved. The CDR3 loop spans 14 amino acids. Germline CDR1 and CDR2: SGHDN and FVKESK. The V and J ends lost 0 bases and 2 bases respectively, with 6 bases between them. CDR3 sequence reads: CASSQEQFTDTQYF. DNA for the CDR3: TGTGCCAGCAGCCAAGAACAGTTCACAGATACGCAGTATTTT.

The V and J genes are TRBV6-5 and TRBJ1-1, with no clear D. CDR1 is MNHEY, CDR2 SVGAGI, per germline. Trimming took off 2 bases at V and 1 base at J, with 8 bases between the two ends. The CDR3 runs 14 residues. CDR3: CASSYKVGNTEAFF. The CDR3 bases are TGTGCCAGCAGTTACAAGGTTGGGAACACTGAAGCTTTCTTT.

V gene TRBV6-1 combines with J gene TRBJ2-7; the D gene is possibly TRBD1 (6 bases). Between the trimmed V and J ends, which lost 1 base and 2 bases, there was a span of 6 bases. Germline V CDR1 and CDR2: MNHNS, SASEGT. There are 13 residues in the CDR3. The CDR3 loop reads CASSEGTAYEQYF. CDR3 DNA: TGTGCCAGCAGTGAAGGGACAGCCTACGAGCAGTACTTC.

The chain employs TRBV19 and TRBJ2-4; either TRBD1 or TRBD2 may fit D (5 bases each). Looked up from germline, CDR1 is LNHDA and CDR2 is SQIVND (reference sequence). The V gene lost 5 bases and the J gene lost 5 bases, with 13 bases spanning the gap. CDR3 length: 14 residues. The CDR3 DNA reads TGTGCCAGTAGTGACTTCAGAGGGGAAAACATTCAGTACTTC. It translates to CASSDFRGENIQYF.

The chain joins TRBV9 to TRBJ2-2; 7 bases align to TRBD1. The V and J ends lost 3 bases and 3 bases, in that order; junction bases with no gene match: 5. Germline assignment: CDR1 SGDLS and CDR2 YYNGEE. This CDR3 contains 15 residues. DNA of the CDR3: TGTGCCAGCAGCGCTAGGGACAGCTACACCGGGGAGCTGTTTTTT. Translating gives CASSARDSYTGELFF.